The sequence of this T cell receptor (beta chain) was determined in a study of neurological immune-mediated disorders. Synthesis of cDNA was accomplished via 5'RACE employing 10-nucleotide random UMIs. TCRdb re-called the 5' RACE reads through MiXCR, storing one row per CDR3 protein. The sample contains about 50,000 distinct CDR3 sequences, 16% of which appear only once. Germline V gene data show CDR1 as MDHEN and CDR2 as SYDVKM. CDR3 length: 15 residues. This clonotype was observed once. A read error may account for a junction end that differs from germline. The clonotype was recovered from a man between 60 and 70 years old in good health. Sequences were obtained from PBMCs. The chain employs TRBV28 and TRBJ2-1; 9 bases align to TRBD2. CDR3 nucleotide sequence: TGTGCCAGCAGGGCTGGCGGGAGGGCAAAGAATGAGCAGTTATTC. It is translated as CASRAGGRAKNEQLF.